This is a list of T cell receptor beta chains from one sample in a study of cytomegalovirus exposure and HLA in healthy donors. Sequencing used immunoSEQ multiplex PCR; TCRdb keeps in-frame clones, though not all of them. The repertoire consists of under 200,000 clones, with approximately 81% occurring once and the leading ten covering approximately 1.2%. Source material: PBMCs. The receptors were gathered from a man aged 50 to 60 in good health and CMV-seropositive. Both conserved end residues are part of each CDR3. The order of the fields is V gene, clone size, CDR3 length, J gene, D gene, CDR3 DNA, CDR3 protein. A D gene is named only where the DNA matches it firmly. A row's size may be missing; if present it is once, few, many or a size class.

V gene: TRBV9
clone size: NA
CDR3 length: 12
J gene: TRBJ1-3
D gene: NA
CDR3 DNA: TGTGCCAGCAGCGTAGCCTTTGACACCATATATTTT
CDR3 protein: CASSVAFDTIYF

V gene: TRBV4-1
clone size: NA
CDR3 length: 15
J gene: TRBJ1-1
D gene: NA
CDR3 DNA: TGCGCCAGCAGCCTAGGGAGGACGATGAACACTGAAGCTTTCTTT
CDR3 protein: CASSLGRTMNTEAFF

V gene: TRBV6-6
clone size: once
CDR3 length: 12
J gene: TRBJ2-3
D gene: NA
CDR3 DNA: TGTGCCAGCAGTGGAGACACAGATACGCAGTATTTT
CDR3 protein: CASSGDTDTQYF

V gene: TRBV9
clone size: NA
CDR3 length: 15
J gene: TRBJ2-1
D gene: TRBD2
CDR3 DNA: TGTGCCAGCAGCGTCACTAGCGGATCCTACAATGAGCAGTTCTTC
CDR3 protein: CASSVTSGSYNEQFF

V gene: TRBV10-3
clone size: NA
CDR3 length: 14
J gene: TRBJ1-1
D gene: TRBD1
CDR3 DNA: TGTGCCATCAGACAGACAGGGGGGAACACTGAAGCTTTCTTT
CDR3 protein: CAIRQTGGNTEAFF

V gene: TRBV5-6
clone size: once
CDR3 length: 16
J gene: TRBJ2-5
D gene: TRBD2
CDR3 DNA: TGTGCCAGCAGCCCCGTACTAGCGGGGGCCGGAGAGACCCAGTACTTC
CDR3 protein: CASSPVLAGAGETQYF

V gene: TRBV19
clone size: NA
CDR3 length: 15
J gene: TRBJ1-5
D gene: NA
CDR3 DNA: TGTGCCAGTAGTATGAATAGCTATAGCAATCAGCCCCAGCATTTT
CDR3 protein: CASSMNSYSNQPQHF

V gene: TRBV18
clone size: NA
CDR3 length: 14
J gene: TRBJ2-7
D gene: NA
CDR3 DNA: TGTGCCAGCTCGTCTCCGGTCCTTCGGGACGAGCAGTACTTC
CDR3 protein: CASSSPVLRDEQYF

V gene: TRBV28
clone size: NA
CDR3 length: 16
J gene: TRBJ2-5
D gene: TRBD2
CDR3 DNA: TGTGCCAGCAGTTTATTCGGGGGGGCGCGAGCAGAGACCCAGTACTTC
CDR3 protein: CASSLFGGARAETQYF

V gene: TRBV5-1
clone size: NA
CDR3 length: 15
J gene: TRBJ2-1
D gene: NA
CDR3 DNA: TGCGCCAGCAGCTTGGTGGACCGACAGTACAATGAGCAGTTCTTC
CDR3 protein: CASSLVDRQYNEQFF

V gene: TRBV5-1
clone size: NA
CDR3 length: 14
J gene: TRBJ2-3
D gene: NA
CDR3 DNA: TGCGCCAGCAGCTTGCCCCAGGACACAGATACGCAGTATTTT
CDR3 protein: CASSLPQDTDTQYF

V gene: TRBV5-1
clone size: NA
CDR3 length: 14
J gene: TRBJ1-1
D gene: NA
CDR3 DNA: TGCGCCAGCAGCAAGGAGACAGTGAACACTGAAGCTTTCTTT
CDR3 protein: CASSKETVNTEAFF

V gene: TRBV5-4
clone size: few
CDR3 length: 16
J gene: TRBJ2-2
D gene: TRBD1
CDR3 DNA: TGTGCCAGCAGCTCCCCGGACAGGACCCCCACCGGGGAGCTGTTTTTT
CDR3 protein: CASSSPDRTPTGELFF

V gene: TRBV7-9
clone size: NA
CDR3 length: 14
J gene: TRBJ2-7
D gene: NA
CDR3 DNA: TGTGCCAGCAGCTTAGTGGCGGGAACTTACGAGCAGTACTTC
CDR3 protein: CASSLVAGTYEQYF

V gene: TRBV29-1
clone size: NA
CDR3 length: 16
J gene: TRBJ2-1
D gene: TRBD2
CDR3 DNA: TGCAGCGTCGTACTAGCGGGAGGGAGCTCCTACAATGAGCAGTTCTTC
CDR3 protein: CSVVLAGGSSYNEQFF

V gene: TRBV27
clone size: NA
CDR3 length: 15
J gene: TRBJ2-2
D gene: TRBD2
CDR3 DNA: TGTGCCAGCAGTTTACTAGCGGGAGCGGGCGGGGAGCTGTTTTTT
CDR3 protein: CASSLLAGAGGELFF

V gene: TRBV5-1
clone size: few
CDR3 length: 15
J gene: TRBJ1-1
D gene: NA
CDR3 DNA: TGCGCCAGCAGCAAGCGGGGGCCGGGCGGCACTGAAGCTTTCTTT
CDR3 protein: CASSKRGPGGTEAFF

V gene: TRBV6-6
clone size: NA
CDR3 length: 11
J gene: TRBJ1-2
D gene: TRBD1
CDR3 DNA: TGTGCCAGCACATCAGGGGGTGGCTACACCTTC
CDR3 protein: CASTSGGGYTF

V gene: TRBV20-1
clone size: NA
CDR3 length: 11
J gene: TRBJ2-7
D gene: TRBD2
CDR3 DNA: TGCAGTGCGATGGCGGGGGCGGGAGGGTACTTC
CDR3 protein: CSAMAGAGGYF

V gene: TRBV5-1
clone size: NA
CDR3 length: 15
J gene: TRBJ2-7
D gene: TRBD2
CDR3 DNA: TGCGCCAGCAGCTTGGAAGCGGGGGCTGCCTACGAGCAGTACTTC
CDR3 protein: CASSLEAGAAYEQYF

V gene: TRBV19
clone size: NA
CDR3 length: 14
J gene: TRBJ2-1
D gene: NA
CDR3 DNA: TGTGCCAGTAACGCGGCGCGCGGGAAAGGAGAGCAGTTCTTC
CDR3 protein: CASNAARGKGEQFF

V gene: TRBV9
clone size: few
CDR3 length: 13
J gene: TRBJ1-3
D gene: NA
CDR3 DNA: TGTGCCAGCACCCGACAGCCTGAAAACACCATATATTTT
CDR3 protein: CASTRQPENTIYF

V gene: TRBV29-1
clone size: NA
CDR3 length: 13
J gene: TRBJ1-3
D gene: NA
CDR3 DNA: TGCAGCGTTGAAGGGGGCTTGGGAAACACCATATATTTT
CDR3 protein: CSVEGGLGNTIYF

V gene: TRBV7-9
clone size: few
CDR3 length: 14
J gene: TRBJ1-1
D gene: NA
CDR3 DNA: TGTGCCAGCAGCCCAAGACAGCGGAACACTGAAGCTTTCTTT
CDR3 protein: CASSPRQRNTEAFF

V gene: TRBV7-2
clone size: NA
CDR3 length: 19
J gene: TRBJ1-5
D gene: TRBD1
CDR3 DNA: TGTGCCAGCAGCTTAGGGTGGGAGGGACAGGGGTTGTCTAATCAGCCCCAGCATTTT
CDR3 protein: CASSLGWEGQGLSNQPQHF

V gene: TRBV2
clone size: NA
CDR3 length: 14
J gene: TRBJ2-5
D gene: TRBD1
CDR3 DNA: TGTGCCAGCGGATTGACAGGGGTTGGGGAGACCCAGTACTTC
CDR3 protein: CASGLTGVGETQYF

V gene: TRBV4-1
clone size: NA
CDR3 length: 16
J gene: TRBJ2-7
D gene: TRBD2
CDR3 DNA: TGCGCCAGCAGCCAAAGCGAACGACTAGCGGGAGACGAGCAGTACTTC
CDR3 protein: CASSQSERLAGDEQYF

V gene: TRBV6-1
clone size: once
CDR3 length: 12
J gene: TRBJ1-2
D gene: NA
CDR3 DNA: TGTGCCAGCAGTGAAGGACAGTTTGGCTACACCTTC
CDR3 protein: CASSEGQFGYTF

V gene: TRBV6-1
clone size: NA
CDR3 length: 13
J gene: TRBJ2-3
D gene: NA
CDR3 DNA: TGTGCCAGCAGTGATACCACTCGAGATACGCAGTATTTT
CDR3 protein: CASSDTTRDTQYF

V gene: TRBV18
clone size: NA
CDR3 length: 15
J gene: TRBJ2-3
D gene: NA
CDR3 DNA: TGTGCCAGCTCACCGAAGGAGCCTTTGGGAGATACGCAGTATTTT
CDR3 protein: CASSPKEPLGDTQYF

V gene: TRBV9
clone size: NA
CDR3 length: 14
J gene: TRBJ1-5
D gene: TRBD1
CDR3 DNA: TGTGCCAGCAGCTGGGACAGCGGCAATCAGCCCCAGCATTTT
CDR3 protein: CASSWDSGNQPQHF

V gene: TRBV6-5
clone size: NA
CDR3 length: 13
J gene: TRBJ1-4
D gene: NA
CDR3 DNA: TGTGCCAGCAGTTACTGGAGAGGTGAAAAACTGTTTTTT
CDR3 protein: CASSYWRGEKLFF

V gene: TRBV2
clone size: NA
CDR3 length: 15
J gene: TRBJ1-6
D gene: TRBD1
CDR3 DNA: TGTGCCAGCAGTGCCCACCAGGGGGATAATTCACCCCTCCACTTT
CDR3 protein: CASSAHQGDNSPLHF

V gene: TRBV6-1
clone size: NA
CDR3 length: 14
J gene: TRBJ1-1
D gene: NA
CDR3 DNA: TGTGCCAGCAGTGAAAGGGGCTTTTACACTGAAGCTTTCTTT
CDR3 protein: CASSERGFYTEAFF

V gene: TRBV10-2
clone size: once
CDR3 length: 17
J gene: TRBJ2-6
D gene: NA
CDR3 DNA: TGCGCCAGCAATCGAGGGGCCGGACAGCCTGGGGCCAACGTCCTGACTTTC
CDR3 protein: CASNRGAGQPGANVLTF

V gene: TRBV18
clone size: NA
CDR3 length: 14
J gene: TRBJ1-4
D gene: NA
CDR3 DNA: TGTGCCAGCTCACCACCGGGTGAGAGGGAAAAACTGTTTTTT
CDR3 protein: CASSPPGEREKLFF

V gene: TRBV7-2
clone size: NA
CDR3 length: 14
J gene: TRBJ1-1
D gene: NA
CDR3 DNA: TGTGCCAGCAGCTTCCCAGACAGGAGCAGTGGATCTTTCTTT
CDR3 protein: CASSFPDRSSGSFF

V gene: TRBV10-1
clone size: NA
CDR3 length: 15
J gene: TRBJ1-6
D gene: NA
CDR3 DNA: TGCGCCAGCCCCCGATTCGGGGGGCTGAGTTCACCCCTCCACTTT
CDR3 protein: CASPRFGGLSSPLHF

V gene: TRBV4-2
clone size: NA
CDR3 length: 16
J gene: TRBJ2-7
D gene: NA
CDR3 DNA: TGTGCCAGCAGCCCCCAATCAGCTAGCGCGGCCTACGAGCAGTACTTC
CDR3 protein: CASSPQSASAAYEQYF

V gene: TRBV2
clone size: NA
CDR3 length: 13
J gene: TRBJ1-6
D gene: NA
CDR3 DNA: TGTGCCAGCCACGGAGGGTGGGAATCACCCCTCCACTTT
CDR3 protein: CASHGGWESPLHF

V gene: TRBV15
clone size: NA
CDR3 length: 16
J gene: TRBJ2-7
D gene: TRBD1
CDR3 DNA: TGTGCCACCAGCAGAGGCCGGACAGGCCTCGACTACGATCAGTACTTC
CDR3 protein: CATSRGRTGLDYDQYF

V gene: TRBV5-1
clone size: NA
CDR3 length: 16
J gene: TRBJ2-5
D gene: TRBD1
CDR3 DNA: TGCGCCAGCAGCTCCATTGGGGGACAGGGACAAGAGACCCAGTACTTC
CDR3 protein: CASSSIGGQGQETQYF

V gene: TRBV4-1
clone size: NA
CDR3 length: 15
J gene: TRBJ2-7
D gene: NA
CDR3 DNA: TGCGCCAGCAGCCGAGACAGTTCCAGAGGTGGCGAGCAGTACTTC
CDR3 protein: CASSRDSSRGGEQYF

V gene: TRBV5-1
clone size: once
CDR3 length: 15
J gene: TRBJ2-1
D gene: NA
CDR3 DNA: TGCGCCAGCAGCTTCAGGGCCAGCTCCTACAATGAGCAGTTCTTC
CDR3 protein: CASSFRASSYNEQFF

V gene: TRBV28
clone size: NA
CDR3 length: 12
J gene: TRBJ1-2
D gene: NA
CDR3 DNA: TGTGCCAGCGGGGGGGGCAACTATGGCTACACCTTC
CDR3 protein: CASGGGNYGYTF

V gene: TRBV5-1
clone size: NA
CDR3 length: 12
J gene: TRBJ1-1
D gene: NA
CDR3 DNA: TGCGCCAGCTACGGGGGAGGGGCTGAAGCTTTCTTT
CDR3 protein: CASYGGGAEAFF

V gene: TRBV4-1
clone size: NA
CDR3 length: 16
J gene: TRBJ1-5
D gene: NA
CDR3 DNA: NA
CDR3 protein: CASSQDSGQGYQPQHF

V gene: TRBV27
clone size: NA
CDR3 length: 15
J gene: TRBJ1-5
D gene: TRBD1
CDR3 DNA: TGTGCCAGCAGTTTTGACAGGGCGGGCAATCAGCCCCAGCATTTT
CDR3 protein: CASSFDRAGNQPQHF